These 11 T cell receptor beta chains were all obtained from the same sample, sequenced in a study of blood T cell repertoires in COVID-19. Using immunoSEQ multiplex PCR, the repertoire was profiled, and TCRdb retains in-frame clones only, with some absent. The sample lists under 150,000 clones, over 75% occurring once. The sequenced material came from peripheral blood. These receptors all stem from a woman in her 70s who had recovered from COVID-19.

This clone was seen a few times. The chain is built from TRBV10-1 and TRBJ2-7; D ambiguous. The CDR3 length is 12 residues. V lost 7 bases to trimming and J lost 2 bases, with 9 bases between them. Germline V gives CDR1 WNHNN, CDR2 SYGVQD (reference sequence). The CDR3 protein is CASNLSPYEQYF. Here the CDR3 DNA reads TGCGCCAGCAACCTAAGTCCCTACGAGCAGTACTTC.

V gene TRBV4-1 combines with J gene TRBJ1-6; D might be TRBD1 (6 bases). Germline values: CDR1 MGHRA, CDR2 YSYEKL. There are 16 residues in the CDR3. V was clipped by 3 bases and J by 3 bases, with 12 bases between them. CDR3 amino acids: CASSHSWDNYNSPLHF. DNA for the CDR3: TGCGCCAGCAGCCACTCTTGGGACAACTATAATTCACCCCTCCACTTT.

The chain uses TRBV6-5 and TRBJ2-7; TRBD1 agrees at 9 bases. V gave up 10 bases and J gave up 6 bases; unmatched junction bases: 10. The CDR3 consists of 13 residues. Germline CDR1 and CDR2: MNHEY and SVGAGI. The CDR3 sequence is CATGDRDLGEQYF. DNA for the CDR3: TGTGCCACCGGGGACAGGGACCTTGGCGAGCAGTACTTC.

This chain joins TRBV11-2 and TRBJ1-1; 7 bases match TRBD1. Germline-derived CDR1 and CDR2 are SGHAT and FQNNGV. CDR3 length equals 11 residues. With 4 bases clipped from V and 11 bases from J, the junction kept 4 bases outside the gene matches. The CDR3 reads CASSSQGGAFF. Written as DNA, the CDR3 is TGTGCCAGCAGCTCGCAGGGGGGTGCTTTCTTT.

The CDR3 nucleotides are TGTGCCAGCAGCTCCGCATTACTAGCGGGGGCAAGCAATGAGCAGTTCTTC. Its protein product is CASSSALLAGASNEQFF. The rearrangement joins TRBV11-2 to TRBJ2-1; 11 bases map to TRBD2. The CDR3 sequence is 17 residues long. Germline V lookup: CDR1 SGHAT, CDR2 FQNNGV. V shed 4 bases and J 6 bases; nucleotides not matched to a gene: 11.

The CDR3 loop reads CASSGGYNEQFF. The CDR3 DNA reads as TGTGCCAGTAGTGGCGGATACAATGAGCAGTTCTTC. J is TRBJ2-1 and V is TRBV19; D is undetermined. In germline, CDR1 is LNHDA, CDR2 SQIVND (reference sequence). Trimming left V 5 bases short and J 4 bases short, with 6 bases between. The CDR3 is made up of 12 amino acids.

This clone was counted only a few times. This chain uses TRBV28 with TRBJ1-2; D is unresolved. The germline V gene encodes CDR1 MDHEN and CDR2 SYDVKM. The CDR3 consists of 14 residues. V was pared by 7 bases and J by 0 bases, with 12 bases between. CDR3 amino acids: CASIDPRANYGYTF. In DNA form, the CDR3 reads TGTGCCAGCATCGACCCTAGAGCTAACTATGGCTACACCTTC.

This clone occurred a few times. The CDR3 loop reads CASSLDASGVPHEQFF. Written as DNA, the CDR3 is TGCGCCAGCAGCTTGGATGCTAGCGGGGTCCCCCATGAGCAGTTCTTC. The chain carries TRBV5-1 and TRBJ2-1, with 9 bases matching TRBD2. J lost 8 bases, V lost 0 bases, and 9 bases had no gene match. There are 16 residues in the CDR3. The germline gives CDR1 SGHRS, CDR2 YFSETQ.

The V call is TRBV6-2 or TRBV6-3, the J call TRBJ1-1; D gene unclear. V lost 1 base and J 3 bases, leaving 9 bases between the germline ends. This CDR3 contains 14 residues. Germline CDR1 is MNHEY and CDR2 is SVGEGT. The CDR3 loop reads CASSYLNTHTEAFF. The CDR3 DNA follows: TGTGCCAGCAGTTACTTGAACACCCACACTGAAGCTTTCTTT.

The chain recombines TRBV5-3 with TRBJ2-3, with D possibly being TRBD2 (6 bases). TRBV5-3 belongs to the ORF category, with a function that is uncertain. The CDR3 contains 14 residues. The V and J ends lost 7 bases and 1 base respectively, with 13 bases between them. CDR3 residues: CARPPGLCTDTQYF. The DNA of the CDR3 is TGTGCCAGACCCCCGGGACTCTGCACAGATACGCAGTATTTT.

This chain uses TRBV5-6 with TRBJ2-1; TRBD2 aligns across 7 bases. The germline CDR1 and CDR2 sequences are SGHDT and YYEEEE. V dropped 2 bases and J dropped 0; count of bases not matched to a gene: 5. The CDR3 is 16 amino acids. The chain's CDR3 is CASSFTPSGSYNEQFF. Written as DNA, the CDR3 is TGTGCCAGCAGCTTTACCCCTAGCGGCTCCTACAATGAGCAGTTCTTC.